A single sample gave rise to the 18 T cell receptor beta chains below, sequenced in a study of graft-versus-host responses after intestinal transplantation. Sequencing was performed with immunoSEQ multiplex PCR; in TCRdb, only in-frame clones are kept and a portion is missing. There are some 4,000 clones in the sample; approximately 80% occur only once, and around 7.3% lies in the top ten. Processing of graft tissue released intraepithelial and lamina propria lymphocytes. The sample consisted of ileum tissue, taken 9 days after transplant. The receptors originated from a human patient who received an intestinal transplant, so some T cells may come from the graft donor.

V is TRBV7-9 and J is TRBJ2-1; D unresolved. Trimming removed 5 bases from V and 1 base from J, with 6 bases in between. Germline assignment: CDR1 SEHNR and CDR2 FQNEAQ (reference sequence). CDR3 length: 13 residues. This chain's CDR3 is CASSPPSYNEQFF. The CDR3 nucleotides are TGTGCCAGCAGCCCACCATCCTACAATGAGCAGTTCTTC.

The rearrangement joins TRBV6-5 to TRBJ2-7; D remains ambiguous. The CDR3 totals 15 residues. Germline assignment: CDR1 MNHEY and CDR2 SVGAGI. Trimming left V 5 bases short and J 6 bases short, with 20 bases between. The CDR3 sequence: CASSPIGRALGEQYF. CDR3 sequence (DNA): TGTGCCAGCAGTCCCATAGGAAGGGCCTTGGGCGAGCAGTACTTC.

V is TRBV21-1 and J is TRBJ2-7; the table's TRBD1 call for D was not verified on the DNA. TRBV21-1 is reported as a pseudogene. The CDR3 is 13 residues long. The CDR3 DNA follows: TGTGCCAGCAGCAAAGGACACTCCTACGAGCAGTACTTC. Its protein product is CASSKGHSYEQYF.

The CDR3 here is CASSVGLAGGYTDTQYF. CDR3 nucleotide sequence: TGTGCCAGCAGTGTCGGACTAGCGGGAGGGTACACAGATACGCAGTATTTT. V usage is TRBV27 and J usage is TRBJ2-3, with 15 nucleotides matching TRBD2. With V trimmed by 5 bases and J by 2 bases, 5 bases remained unmatched. Germline values: CDR1 MNHEY, CDR2 SMNVEV (reference sequence). The CDR3 spans 17 residues.

The chain is built from TRBV21-1 and TRBJ2-7; the table assigns TRBD2, which was not confirmed against the DNA. TRBV21-1 is classified as a pseudogene. The CDR3 contains 11 residues. CDR3 nucleotides: TGTGCCAGCGATAGCGGGAGAGGACGTTCGGTC. It yields the protein CASDSGRGRSV.

V is TRBV29-1 and J is TRBJ1-2, with D possibly matching TRBD1 (6 bases). The CDR3 length is 13 residues. V lost 0 bases to trimming and J lost 12 bases, with 17 bases between them. Germline loops: CDR1 SQVTM, CDR2 ANQGSEA. The CDR3 region has the DNA TGCAGCGTTGAAGATCGGGGGACACCTGTTGACACCTTC. It translates to CSVEDRGTPVDTF.

This clone has a single count. V is TRBV27 and J is TRBJ2-3; 9 nucleotides align to TRBD2. The CDR3 is made up of 17 amino acids. The J segment lost 2 bases and the V segment lost 5 bases, leaving 11 bases of the junction unmatched. CDR1 is MNHEY, CDR2 SMNVEV, per germline (reference sequence). In DNA form, the CDR3 reads TGTGCCAGCAGTACCCCGGGAGCGGGAGGACTCACAGATACGCAGTATTTT. This translates into CASSTPGAGGLTDTQYF.

The V call is TRBV6-4, the J call TRBJ2-1; TRBD2 matches 8 bases. Per germline, CDR1 MRHNA and CDR2 SNTAGT. Trimming took 0 bases from V and 8 from J; bases not matched to a gene: 6. This CDR3 is 15 amino acids long. The CDR3 loop reads CASSDSPGGFDEQFF. The CDR3 region has the DNA TGTGCCAGCAGTGACTCGCCGGGGGGGTTCGATGAGCAGTTCTTC.

This chain links TRBV4-1 with TRBJ2-3; perhaps TRBD2 as D (5 bases). The CDR3 runs 14 residues. CDR1 is MGHRA and CDR2 is YSYEKL in the germline V gene. Trimming removed 4 bases at V and 5 bases at J, with 13 bases between. CDR3 bases: TGCGCCAGCAGCCTCAAGGCCGAGGGAGATACGCAGTATTTT. This gives the protein CASSLKAEGDTQYF.

This chain uses TRBV11-2 with TRBJ2-3, with a tentative D call TRBD1 (5 bases). The V end was cut by 1 base, the J end by 0 bases, with 5 bases between. CDR1 SGHAT and CDR2 FQNNGV come from the germline V gene. The CDR3 totals 14 residues. The CDR3 sequence: CASSLGGSTDTQYF. CDR3 DNA sequence: TGTGCCAGCAGCTTAGGGGGCAGCACAGATACGCAGTATTTT. The full variable domain, with the rest looked up from reference TRBV11-2 and TRBJ2-3, is EAGVAQSPRYKIIEKRQSVAFWCNPISGHATLYWYQQILGQGPKLLIQFQNNGVVDDSQLPKDRFSAERLKGVDSTLKIQPAKLEDSAVYLCASSLGGSTDTQYFGPGTRLTVL.

This sequence joins TRBV19 and TRBJ1-5, with a possible D match to TRBD1 (6 bases). Germline V gene lookup returns CDR1 LNHDA and CDR2 SQIVND (reference sequence). Trimming cost V 11 bases and J 9 bases, with 20 bases left between them. The length of the CDR3 is 13 residues. CDR3 protein: CAGSFGTIGPQHF. CDR3 in DNA: TGTGCCGGATCCTTTGGGACAATTGGGCCCCAGCATTTT.

The table lists this clone with a count of one. The chain recombines TRBV6-7 with TRBJ2-7; D is uncertain. TRBV6-7 has ORF status, its function being uncertain. This CDR3 has 12 amino acids. Trimming took off 5 bases at V and 0 bases at J, with 5 bases between the two ends. CDR3 bases: TGTGCCAGCAGTCCTCCCTCCTACGAGCAGTACTTC. Translating it yields CASSPPSYEQYF.

This chain connects TRBV6-6 to TRBJ1-1; 7 bases fit TRBD1. CDR3 length equals 15 residues. V lost 3 bases to trimming and J lost 2 bases; unmatched junction nucleotides: 6. The germline V gene has CDR1 MNHNY and CDR2 SVGAGI (reference sequence). In DNA form, the CDR3 reads TGTGCCAGCAGTTATGGTGGGACAGTCAACACTGAAGCTTTCTTT. It translates to CASSYGGTVNTEAFF.

This clone was seen once. The genes are TRBV2 and TRBJ2-2; D not certain. Per germline, CDR1 SNHLY and CDR2 FYNNEI. The CDR3 is made up of 13 amino acids. V lost 6 bases and J lost 3, with 8 bases in between. CDR3 region: CASRQSHTGELFF. The DNA of the CDR3 is TGTGCCAGCAGACAGTCACACACCGGGGAGCTGTTTTTT.

J is TRBJ2-2 and V is TRBV5-4; D not certain. Germline CDR1 SGHNT, CDR2 YYREEE (reference sequence). The CDR3 loop spans 12 amino acids. The V gene lost 1 base and the J gene lost 2 bases, with 0 bases spanning the gap. The CDR3 DNA reads as TGTGCCAGCAGCTTGAACACCGGGGAGCTGTTTTTT. Amino acids: CASSLNTGELFF.

The chain links TRBV10-2 to TRBJ2-3; D possibly corresponds to TRBD2 (6 bases). CDR1 and CDR2 from the germline V gene are WSHSY and SAAADI. V was trimmed by 0 bases and J by 4 bases, leaving 8 bases between them. The CDR3 spans 14 residues. CDR3 residues: CASSESTGADTQYF. The CDR3 DNA sequence: TGCGCCAGCAGTGAGTCGACGGGGGCAGATACGCAGTATTTT.

The rearrangement uses TRBV7-9 and TRBJ2-3; 8 bases fit TRBD1. CDR1 is SEHNR and CDR2 is FQNEAQ in the germline V gene (reference sequence). V lost 5 bases and J lost 1; bases outside the gene matches: 2. The CDR3 is 14 amino acids. CDR3 residues: CASSPGQGTDTQYF. The CDR3 DNA sequence: TGTGCCAGCAGCCCGGGACAGGGCACAGATACGCAGTATTTT.

The chain joins TRBV11-2 to TRBJ2-2; possibly TRBD1 for D (6 bases). V lost 3 bases and J lost 0, with 8 bases in between. Germline CDR1 reads SGHAT; CDR2 reads FQNNGV. The CDR3 has 15 residues. CDR3 nucleotide sequence: TGTGCCAGCAGCTTCAGGGGCGCGAACACCGGGGAGCTGTTTTTT. It encodes CASSFRGANTGELFF.